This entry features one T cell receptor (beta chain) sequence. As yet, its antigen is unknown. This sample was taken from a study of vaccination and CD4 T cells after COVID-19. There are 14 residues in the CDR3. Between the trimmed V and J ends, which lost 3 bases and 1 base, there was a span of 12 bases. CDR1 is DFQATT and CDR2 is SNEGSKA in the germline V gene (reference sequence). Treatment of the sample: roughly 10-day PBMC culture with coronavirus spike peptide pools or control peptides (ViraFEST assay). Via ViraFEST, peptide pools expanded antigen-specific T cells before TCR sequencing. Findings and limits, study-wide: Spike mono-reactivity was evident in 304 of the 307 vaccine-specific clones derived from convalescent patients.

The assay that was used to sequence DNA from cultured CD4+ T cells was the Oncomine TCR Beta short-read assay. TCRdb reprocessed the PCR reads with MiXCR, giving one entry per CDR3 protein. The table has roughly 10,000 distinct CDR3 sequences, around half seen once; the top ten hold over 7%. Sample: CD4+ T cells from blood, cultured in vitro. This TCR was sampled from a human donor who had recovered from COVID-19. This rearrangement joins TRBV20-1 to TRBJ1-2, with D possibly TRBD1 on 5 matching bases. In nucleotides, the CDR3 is TGCAGTGCTAGTCTCACAGGAGATAACTATGGCTACACCTTC. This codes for CSASLTGDNYGYTF.